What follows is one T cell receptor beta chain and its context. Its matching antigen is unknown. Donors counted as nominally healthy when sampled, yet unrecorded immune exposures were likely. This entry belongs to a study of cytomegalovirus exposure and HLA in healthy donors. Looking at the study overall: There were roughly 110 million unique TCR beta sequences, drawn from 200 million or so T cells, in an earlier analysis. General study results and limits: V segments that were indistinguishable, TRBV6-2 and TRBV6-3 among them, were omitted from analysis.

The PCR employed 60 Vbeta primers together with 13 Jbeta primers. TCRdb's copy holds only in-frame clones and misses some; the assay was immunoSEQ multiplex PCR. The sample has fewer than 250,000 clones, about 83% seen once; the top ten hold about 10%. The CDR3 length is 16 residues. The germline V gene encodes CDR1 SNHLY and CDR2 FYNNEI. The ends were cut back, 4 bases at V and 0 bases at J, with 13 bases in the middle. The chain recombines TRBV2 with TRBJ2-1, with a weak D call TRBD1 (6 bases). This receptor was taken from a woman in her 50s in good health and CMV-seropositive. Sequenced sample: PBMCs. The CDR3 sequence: CASSGPTGSSYNEQFF. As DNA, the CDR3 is TGTGCCAGCAGTGGCCCCACAGGGAGCTCCTACAATGAGCAGTTCTTC.